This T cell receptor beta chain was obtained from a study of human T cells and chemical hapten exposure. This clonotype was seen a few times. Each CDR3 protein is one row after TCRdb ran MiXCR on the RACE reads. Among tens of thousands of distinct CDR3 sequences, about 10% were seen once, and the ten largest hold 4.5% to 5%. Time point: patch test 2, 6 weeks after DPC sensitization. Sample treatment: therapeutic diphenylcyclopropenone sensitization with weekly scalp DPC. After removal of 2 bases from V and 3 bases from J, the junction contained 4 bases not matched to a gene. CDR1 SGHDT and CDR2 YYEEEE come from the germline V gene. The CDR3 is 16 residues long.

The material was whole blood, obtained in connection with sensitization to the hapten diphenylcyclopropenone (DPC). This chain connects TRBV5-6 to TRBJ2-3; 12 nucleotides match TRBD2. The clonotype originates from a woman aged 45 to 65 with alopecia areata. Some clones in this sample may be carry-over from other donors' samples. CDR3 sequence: CASSLRLAGVTDTQYF. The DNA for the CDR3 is TGTGCCAGCAGCTTAAGACTAGCGGGAGTGACAGATACGCAGTATTTT.